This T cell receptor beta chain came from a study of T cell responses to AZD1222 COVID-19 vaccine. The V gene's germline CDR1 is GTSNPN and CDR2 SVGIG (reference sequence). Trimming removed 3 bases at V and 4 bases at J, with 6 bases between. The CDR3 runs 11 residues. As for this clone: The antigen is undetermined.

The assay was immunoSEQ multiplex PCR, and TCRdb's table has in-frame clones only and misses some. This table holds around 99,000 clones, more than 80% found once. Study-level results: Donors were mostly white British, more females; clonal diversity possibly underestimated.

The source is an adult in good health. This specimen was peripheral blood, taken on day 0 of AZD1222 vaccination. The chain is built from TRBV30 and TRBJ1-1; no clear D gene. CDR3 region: CAWRQLTEAFF. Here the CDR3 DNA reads TGTGCCTGGAGACAGCTCACTGAAGCTTTCTTT. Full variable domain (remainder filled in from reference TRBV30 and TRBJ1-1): SQTIHQWPATLVQPVGSPLSLECTVEGTSNPNLYWYRQAAGRGLQLLFYSVGIGQISSEVPQNLSASRPQDRQFILSSKKLLLSDSGFYLCAWRQLTEAFFGQGTRLTVV.